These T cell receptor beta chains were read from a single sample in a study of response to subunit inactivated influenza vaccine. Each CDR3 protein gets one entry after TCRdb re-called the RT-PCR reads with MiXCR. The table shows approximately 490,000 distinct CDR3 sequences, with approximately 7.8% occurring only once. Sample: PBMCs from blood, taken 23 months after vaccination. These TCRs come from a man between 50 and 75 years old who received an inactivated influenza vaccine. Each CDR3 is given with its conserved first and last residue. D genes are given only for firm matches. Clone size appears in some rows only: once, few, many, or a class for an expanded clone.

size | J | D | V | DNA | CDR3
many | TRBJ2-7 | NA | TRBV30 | TGTGCCTGGGGGCCCAGTGAATCCTACGAGCAGTACTTC | CAWGPSESYEQYF
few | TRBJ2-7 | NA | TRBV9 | TGTGCCAGCAGCCCCCAACAGGGAAGCTCCTACGAGCAGTACTTC | CASSPQQGSSYEQYF
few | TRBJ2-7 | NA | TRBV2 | TGTGCCAGCAGTCTCTCGGGGCAAGGCGAGCAGTACTTC | CASSLSGQGEQYF
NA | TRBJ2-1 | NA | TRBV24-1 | TGTGCCACCAGTGATGGGGAAACTTCTTTCTACAATGAGCAGTTCTTC | CATSDGETSFYNEQFF
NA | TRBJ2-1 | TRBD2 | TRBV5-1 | TGCGCCAGCAGCTTGGATGGGCGGGAGTTCTATGAGCAGTTCTTC | CASSLDGREFYEQFF
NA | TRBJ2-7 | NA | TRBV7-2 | TGTGCCAGCAGCTTAGTGGCTGGGGCGGGGTCCTACGAGCAGTACTTC | CASSLVAGAGSYEQYF
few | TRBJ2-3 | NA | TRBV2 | TGTGCCAGCGAAGGGGGGGTATTCACAGATACGCAGTATTTT | CASEGGVFTDTQYF
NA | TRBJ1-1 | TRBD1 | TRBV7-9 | TGTGCCAGCAGCCGAACAGGGGAGGGTGTAGCTTTCTTT | CASSRTGEGVAFF
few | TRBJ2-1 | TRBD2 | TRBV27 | TGTGCCAGCAGTTCCCGCGCGGGGGAGGCGTCTAATGAGCAGTTCTTC | CASSSRAGEASNEQFF
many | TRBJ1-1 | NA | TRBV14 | TGTGCCAGCAGCCAAGAGGGGGGTCGGGGGTCTGAAGCTTTCTTT | CASSQEGGRGSEAFF
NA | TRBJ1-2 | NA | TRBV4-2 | TGTGCCAGCAGCCAGGTCAGGTCGGCTAACTATGGCTACACCTTC | CASSQVRSANYGYTF
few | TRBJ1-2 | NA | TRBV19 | TGTGCCAGTAGTATAGGAGACCGACCTTATGGCTACACCTTC | CASSIGDRPYGYTF
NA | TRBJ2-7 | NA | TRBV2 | TGTGCCAGCAGTGAATGGTTTGACGGCTACGAGCAGTACTTC | CASSEWFDGYEQYF